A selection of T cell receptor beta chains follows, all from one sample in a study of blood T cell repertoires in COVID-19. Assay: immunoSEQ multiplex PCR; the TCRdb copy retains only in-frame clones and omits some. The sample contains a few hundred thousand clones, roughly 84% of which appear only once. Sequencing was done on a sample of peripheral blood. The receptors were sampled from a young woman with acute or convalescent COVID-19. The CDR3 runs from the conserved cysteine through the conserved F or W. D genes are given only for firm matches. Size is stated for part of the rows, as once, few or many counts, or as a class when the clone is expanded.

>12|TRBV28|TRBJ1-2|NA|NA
TGTGCCAGCAGTACAGGCTCGGGCGGCTACACCTTC
CASSTGSGGYTF
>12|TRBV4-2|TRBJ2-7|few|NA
TGTGCCAGCAGCCAACTATCGGACGAGCAGTACTTC
CASSQLSDEQYF
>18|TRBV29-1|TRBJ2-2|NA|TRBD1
TGCAGCGTTGCGGTGGCAGGGGGTCAGGGGATTTACACCGGGGAGCTGTTTTTT
CSVAVAGGQGIYTGELFF
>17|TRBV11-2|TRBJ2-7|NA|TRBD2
TGTGCCAGCAGCTTAGAGTACCAGGGGCGGGGGGTTTACGAGCAGTACTTC
CASSLEYQGRGVYEQYF
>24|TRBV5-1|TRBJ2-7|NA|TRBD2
TGCGCCAGCAGCCGAAGACTCACCGCACCGGGACTAGCGGGAGGATTAGGGTTTGTCCACGAGCAGTACTTC
CASSRRLTAPGLAGGLGFVHEQYF
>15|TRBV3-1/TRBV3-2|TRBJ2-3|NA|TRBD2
TGTGCCAGCAGCCAACTAGCGGGAAGCACAGATACGCAGTATTTT
CASSQLAGSTDTQYF
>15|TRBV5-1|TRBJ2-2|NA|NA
TGCGCCAGCAGCTTGGTTACATCGAACACCGGGGAGCTGTTTTTT
CASSLVTSNTGELFF
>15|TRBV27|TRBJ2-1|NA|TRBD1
TGTGCCAGCAGTCCGCGGGACAGGGGGGGTAATGAGCAGTTCTTC
CASSPRDRGGNEQFF
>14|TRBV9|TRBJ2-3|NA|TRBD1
TGTGCCAGCAGCGGACACAGGGGTACAGATACGCAGTATTTT
CASSGHRGTDTQYF
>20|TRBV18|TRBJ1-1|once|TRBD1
TGTGCCAGCTCAACCTCCGGACAGGGAGGTTTTGGCCTCATGAACACTGAAGCTTTCTTT
CASSTSGQGGFGLMNTEAFF
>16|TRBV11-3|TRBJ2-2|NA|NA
TGTGCCAGCAGCTTAGGGTTGGCGGGAAACACCGGGGAGCTGTTTTTT
CASSLGLAGNTGELFF
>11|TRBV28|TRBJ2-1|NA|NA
TGTGCCAGCAGTTTTTCCCGCTCACATGTCTTC
CASSFSRSHVF
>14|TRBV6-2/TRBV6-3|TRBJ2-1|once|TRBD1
TGTGCCAGCAGTTACCGGGACAGGGGGCGTGCGCAGTTCTTC
CASSYRDRGRAQFF
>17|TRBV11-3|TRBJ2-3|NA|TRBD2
TGTGCCAGCAGCGTCGGGAGGCTAGCGGGGACCACAGATACGCAGTATTTT
CASSVGRLAGTTDTQYF